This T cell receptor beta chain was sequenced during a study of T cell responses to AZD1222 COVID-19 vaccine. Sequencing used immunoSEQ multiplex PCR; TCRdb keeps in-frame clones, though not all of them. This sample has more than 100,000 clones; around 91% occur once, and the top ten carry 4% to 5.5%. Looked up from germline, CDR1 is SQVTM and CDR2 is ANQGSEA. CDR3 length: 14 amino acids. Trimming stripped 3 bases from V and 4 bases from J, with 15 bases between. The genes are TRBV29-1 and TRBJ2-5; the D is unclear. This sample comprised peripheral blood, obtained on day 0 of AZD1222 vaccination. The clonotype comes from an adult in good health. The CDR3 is CSVDRGTTRETQYF. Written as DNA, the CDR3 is TGCAGCGTTGATCGCGGAACAACAAGAGAGACCCAGTACTTC.